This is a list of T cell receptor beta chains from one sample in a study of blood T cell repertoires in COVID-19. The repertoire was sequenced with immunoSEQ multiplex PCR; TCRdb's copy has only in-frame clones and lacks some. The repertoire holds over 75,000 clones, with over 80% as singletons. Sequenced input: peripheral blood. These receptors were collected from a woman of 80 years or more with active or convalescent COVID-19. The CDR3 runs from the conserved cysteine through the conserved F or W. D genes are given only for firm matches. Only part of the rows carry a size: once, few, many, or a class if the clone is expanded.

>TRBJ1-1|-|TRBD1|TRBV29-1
CSGVKTGGTEAFF
TGCAGCGGAGTAAAAACAGGGGGCACTGAAGCTTTCTTT
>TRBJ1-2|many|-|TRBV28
CASRLGLTGTYGYTF
TGTGCCAGCAGATTGGGGCTGACAGGCACTTATGGCTACACCTTC
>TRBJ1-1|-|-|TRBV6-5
CASSSQDNTEAFF
TGTGCCAGCAGTTCTCAGGATAACACTGAAGCTTTCTTT
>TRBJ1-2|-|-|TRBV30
CAWSLGALNYGYTF
TGTGCCTGGAGTCTAGGGGCCCTCAACTATGGCTACACCTTC
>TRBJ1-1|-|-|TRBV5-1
CASSPTPGQNEAFF
TGCGCCAGCAGCCCAACACCCGGACAGAATGAAGCTTTCTTT
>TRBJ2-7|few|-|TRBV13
CASSFKTGKSSYEQYF
TGTGCCAGCAGCTTCAAGACAGGAAAAAGCTCCTACGAGCAGTACTTC
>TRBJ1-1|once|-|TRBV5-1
CASSGLSEGNTEAFF
TGCGCCAGCAGCGGGCTCTCGGAGGGAAACACTGAAGCTTTCTTT
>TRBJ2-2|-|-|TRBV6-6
CASSSTGYTGELFF
TGTGCCAGCAGCTCCACAGGGTACACCGGGGAGCTGTTTTTT
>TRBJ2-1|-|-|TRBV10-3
CAISEGPYNEQFF
TGTGCCATCAGTGAGGGGCCCTACAATGAGCAGTTCTTC
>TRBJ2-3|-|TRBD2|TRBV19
CASSMAGGLSTDTQYF
TGTGCCAGTAGTATGGCGGGGGGCCTCAGCACAGATACGCAGTATTTT
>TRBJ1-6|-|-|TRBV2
CASSGALGGGNSPLHF
TGTGCCAGCAGTGGGGCTTTGGGAGGCGGTAATTCACCCCTCCACTTT
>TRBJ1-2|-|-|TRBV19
CASSNLNYGYTF
TGTGCCAGTAGTAATCTTAACTATGGCTACACCTTC
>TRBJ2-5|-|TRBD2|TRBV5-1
CASSPGLAKETQYF
TGCGCCAGCAGCCCGGGACTAGCTAAAGAGACCCAGTACTTC
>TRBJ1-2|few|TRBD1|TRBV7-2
CASTWDRASGYTF
TGTGCCAGCACCTGGGACAGGGCAAGCGGCTACACCTTC
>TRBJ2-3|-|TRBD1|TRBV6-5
CASSYNVQGAGTQYF
TGTGCCAGCAGTTATAACGTACAGGGGGCCGGTACGCAGTATTTT
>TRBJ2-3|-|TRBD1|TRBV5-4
CASLGQGAADTQYF
TGTGCCAGCCTCGGACAGGGGGCCGCAGATACGCAGTATTTT
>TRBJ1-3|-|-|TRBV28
CASSFPNAGNTIYF
TGTGCCAGCAGTTTCCCCAATGCTGGAAACACCATATATTTT
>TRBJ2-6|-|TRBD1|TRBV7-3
CASSSTGGTGANVLTF
TGTGCCAGCAGCTCGACAGGGGGTACTGGGGCCAACGTCCTGACTTTC
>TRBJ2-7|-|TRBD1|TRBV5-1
CASSPRTGGAYEQYF
TGCGCCAGCAGCCCGAGGACAGGGGGCGCATACGAGCAGTACTTC
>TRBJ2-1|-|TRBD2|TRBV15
CATSRGLSGGGDEQFF
TGTGCCACCAGCAGAGGATTGAGCGGGGGGGGCGATGAGCAGTTCTTC
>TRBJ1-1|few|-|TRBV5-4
CASSLGSGGNTEAFF
TGTGCCAGCAGCTTGGGCAGCGGGGGCAACACTGAAGCTTTCTTT
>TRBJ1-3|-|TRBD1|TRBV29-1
CSVAGQLGNTIYF
TGCAGCGTGGCGGGACAGCTAGGAAACACCATATATTTT
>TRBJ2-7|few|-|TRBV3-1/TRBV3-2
CASSPRVEQYF
TGTGCCAGCAGCCCCAGGGTGGAGCAGTACTTC
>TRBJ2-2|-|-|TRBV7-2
CASSLSLSDTGELFF
TGTGCCAGCAGCTTGAGTCTAAGCGATACCGGGGAGCTGTTTTTT
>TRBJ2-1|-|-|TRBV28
CASDTSSYNEQFF
TGTGCCAGCGACACGAGCTCCTACAATGAGCAGTTCTTC
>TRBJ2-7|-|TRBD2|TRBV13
CASSLLTSGGSEQYF
TGTGCCAGCAGCTTATTGACTAGCGGGGGATCCGAGCAGTACTTC
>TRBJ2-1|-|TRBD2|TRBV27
CASSLRGGSPLSEQFF
TGTGCCAGCAGTCTGCGGGGGGGGTCCCCTTTGAGTGAGCAGTTCTTC
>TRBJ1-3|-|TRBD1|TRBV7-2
CASSPQGGDTIYF
TGTGCCAGCAGCCCACAGGGGGGGGACACCATATATTTT
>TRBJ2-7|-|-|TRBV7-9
CASSPGTFQEQYF
TGTGCCAGCAGCCCGGGGACTTTTCAGGAGCAGTACTTC
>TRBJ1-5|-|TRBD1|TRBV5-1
CASSPQGTNQPQHF
TGCGCCAGCAGCCCACAGGGGACGAATCAGCCCCAGCATTTT
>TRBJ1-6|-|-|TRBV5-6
CASSPPRGGRSSPLHF
TGTGCCAGCAGCCCGCCCCGGGGGGGGCGATCTTCACCCCTCCACTTT
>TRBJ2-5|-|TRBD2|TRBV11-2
CASSPGLAGPLQETQYF
TGTGCCAGCAGCCCAGGACTAGCGGGGCCCCTCCAAGAGACCCAGTACTTC
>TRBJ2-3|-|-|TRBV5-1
CASSLEGVETDTQYF
TGCGCCAGCAGCTTGGAGGGGGTAGAGACAGATACGCAGTATTTT
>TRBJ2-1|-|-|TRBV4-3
CASSQGGGNVNEQFF
TGCGCCAGCAGCCAAGGGGGGGGCAACGTCAATGAGCAGTTCTTC
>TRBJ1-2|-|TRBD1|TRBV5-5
CASSPGQSYDNYGYTF
TGTGCCAGCAGCCCGGGACAGAGTTACGATAACTATGGCTACACCTTC
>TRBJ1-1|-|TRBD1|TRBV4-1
CASSLYRGSNTEAFF
TGCGCCAGCAGCCTGTACAGGGGGTCGAACACTGAAGCTTTCTTT
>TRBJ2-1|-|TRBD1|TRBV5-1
CASSRSGQYNEQFF
TGCGCCAGCAGCCGATCGGGACAGTACAATGAGCAGTTCTTC
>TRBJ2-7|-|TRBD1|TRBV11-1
CASSLISGQGYGQYF
TGTGCCAGCAGCTTAATTTCAGGACAGGGTTACGGGCAGTACTTC
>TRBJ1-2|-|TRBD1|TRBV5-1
CASSPQGARANYGYTF
TGCGCCAGCAGCCCACAGGGGGCCAGAGCTAACTATGGCTACACCTTC
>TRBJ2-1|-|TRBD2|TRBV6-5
CASSYFLAGDSEQFF
TGTGCCAGCAGTTACTTTTTAGCGGGAGACAGTGAGCAGTTCTTC
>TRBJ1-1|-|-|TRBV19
CASSISVPDTEAFF
TGTGCCAGTAGTATCTCGGTTCCGGACACTGAAGCTTTCTTT
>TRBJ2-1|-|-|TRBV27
CASSAGNYNEQFF
TGTGCCAGCAGTGCCGGGAACTACAATGAGCAGTTCTTC
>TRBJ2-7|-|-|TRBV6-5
CASSYSFRGDYEQYF
TGTGCCAGCAGTTACTCGTTCAGGGGAGACTACGAGCAGTACTTC
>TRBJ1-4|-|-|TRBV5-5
CASSLVGVGEKLFF
TGTGCCAGCAGCTTAGTAGGGGTGGGTGAAAAACTGTTTTTT
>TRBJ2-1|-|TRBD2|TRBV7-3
CASSTTSAAYNEQFF
TGTGCCAGCAGCACTACTAGCGCCGCCTACAATGAGCAGTTCTTC
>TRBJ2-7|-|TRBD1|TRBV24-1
CATSGGTGYPGEQYF
TGTGCCACCAGTGGTGGGACAGGCTACCCGGGGGAGCAGTACTTC
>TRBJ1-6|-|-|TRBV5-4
CASSPGQFSPLHF
TGTGCCAGCAGCCCCGGACAATTTTCTCCCCTCCACTTT
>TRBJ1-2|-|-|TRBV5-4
CASSSVMGHGYTF
TGTGCCAGCAGCTCTGTGATGGGCCATGGCTACACCTTC
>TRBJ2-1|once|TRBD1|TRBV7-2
CASSPRQGSYNEQFF
TGTGCCAGCAGCCCCCGACAGGGGTCATACAATGAGCAGTTCTTC
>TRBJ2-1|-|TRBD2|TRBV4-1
CASSLGTSGVDEQFF
TGCGCCAGCAGCCTGGGGACTAGCGGGGTCGATGAGCAGTTCTTC
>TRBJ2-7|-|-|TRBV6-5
CASRRDSRYDYEQYF
TGTGCCAGCAGACGTGACAGTAGATACGACTACGAGCAGTACTTC